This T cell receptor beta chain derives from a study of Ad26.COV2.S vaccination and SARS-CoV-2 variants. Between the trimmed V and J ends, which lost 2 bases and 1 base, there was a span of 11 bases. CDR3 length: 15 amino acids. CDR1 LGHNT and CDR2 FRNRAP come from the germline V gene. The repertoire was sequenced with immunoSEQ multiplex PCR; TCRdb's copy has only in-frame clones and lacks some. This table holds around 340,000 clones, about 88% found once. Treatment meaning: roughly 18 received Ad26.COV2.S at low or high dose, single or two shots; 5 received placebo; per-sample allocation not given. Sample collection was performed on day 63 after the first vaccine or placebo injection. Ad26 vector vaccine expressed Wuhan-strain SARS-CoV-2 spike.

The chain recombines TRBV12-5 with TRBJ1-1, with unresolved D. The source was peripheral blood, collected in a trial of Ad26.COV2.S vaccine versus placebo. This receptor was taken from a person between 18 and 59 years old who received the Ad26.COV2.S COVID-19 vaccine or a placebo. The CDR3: CASGLRVGRNTEAFF. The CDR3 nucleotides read TGTGCTAGTGGTTTGAGGGTGGGGAGGAACACTGAAGCTTTCTTT.